This note documents a single T cell receptor (beta chain) sequence. Its antigen remains unidentified. The sample is drawn from a study of T cell responses to AZD1222 COVID-19 vaccine. The CDR3 consists of 13 residues. Germline trimming cut 4 bases from V and 7 bases from J; bases unmatched to any gene: 6. Germline CDR1 MNHEY, CDR2 SVGAGI. General study points: Nearly half of spike-specific TCRs reportedly go after variant regions that carry no mutations. The donor group comprised mostly white British people and more females; the analysis possibly underestimated clonal diversity.

Sequenced by immunoSEQ multiplex PCR; TCRdb stores in-frame clones only, minus some. The sample yields more than 150,000 clones, 70% to 90% seen once. The V and J genes are TRBV6-5 and TRBJ2-7; 8 bases agree with TRBD1. The starting material was peripheral blood, obtained on day 0 of AZD1222 vaccination. This sequence was found in an adult in good health. CDR3 region: CASSWGTGGEQYF. CDR3 bases: TGTGCCAGCAGTTGGGGGACAGGAGGAGAGCAGTACTTC.